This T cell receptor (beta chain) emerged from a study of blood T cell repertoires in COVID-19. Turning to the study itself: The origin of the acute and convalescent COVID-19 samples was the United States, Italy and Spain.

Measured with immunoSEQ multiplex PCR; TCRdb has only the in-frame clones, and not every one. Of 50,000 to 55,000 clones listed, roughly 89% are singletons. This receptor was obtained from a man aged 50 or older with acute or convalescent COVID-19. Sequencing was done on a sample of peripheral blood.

The CDR3 protein is CASSTGQGVNSPLHF. CDR3 bases: TGTGCCAGCAGCACGGGACAGGGGGTAAATTCACCCCTCCACTTT. V gene TRBV28 combines with J gene TRBJ1-6, with 11 bases fitting TRBD1. Germline CDR1 is MDHEN and CDR2 is SYDVKM. Trimming cost V 6 bases and J 7 bases; bases outside gene matches: 5. The CDR3 contains 15 residues.